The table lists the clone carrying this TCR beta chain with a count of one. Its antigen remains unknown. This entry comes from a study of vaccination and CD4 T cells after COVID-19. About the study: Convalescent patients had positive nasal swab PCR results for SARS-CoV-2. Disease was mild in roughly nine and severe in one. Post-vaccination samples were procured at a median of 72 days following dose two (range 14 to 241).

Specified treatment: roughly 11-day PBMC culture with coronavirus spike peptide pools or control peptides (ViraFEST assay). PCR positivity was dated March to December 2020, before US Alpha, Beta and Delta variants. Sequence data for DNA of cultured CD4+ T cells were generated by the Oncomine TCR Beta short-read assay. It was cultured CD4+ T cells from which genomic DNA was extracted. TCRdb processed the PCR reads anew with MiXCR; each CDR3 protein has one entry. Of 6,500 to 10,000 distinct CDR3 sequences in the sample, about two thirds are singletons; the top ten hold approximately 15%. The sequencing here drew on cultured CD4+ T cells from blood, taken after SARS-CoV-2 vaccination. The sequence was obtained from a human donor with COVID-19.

The CDR3 DNA reads TGCAGTGCTCCTTTGGGGGGGGCGGCTACTCTCCAGCCCCAGCATTTT. Translating gives CSAPLGGAATLQPQHF. This rearrangement joins TRBV20-1 to TRBJ1-5; TRBD1 is a possible D gene (6 bases). V was trimmed by 5 bases and J by 7 bases, leaving 24 bases between them. This CDR3 is 16 amino acids long. Looked up from germline, CDR1 is DFQATT and CDR2 is SNEGSKA (reference sequence).